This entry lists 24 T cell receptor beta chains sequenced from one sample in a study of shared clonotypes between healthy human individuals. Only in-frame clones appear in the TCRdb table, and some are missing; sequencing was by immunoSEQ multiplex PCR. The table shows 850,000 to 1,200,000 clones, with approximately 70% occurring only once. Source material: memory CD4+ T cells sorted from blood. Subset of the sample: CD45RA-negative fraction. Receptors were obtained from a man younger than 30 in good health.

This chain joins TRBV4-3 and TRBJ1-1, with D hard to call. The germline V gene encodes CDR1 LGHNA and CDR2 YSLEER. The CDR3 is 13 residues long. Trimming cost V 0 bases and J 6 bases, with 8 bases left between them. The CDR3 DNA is TGCGCCAGCAGCCAAGAGATGCGGGCTGAAGCTTTCTTT. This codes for CASSQEMRAEAFF.

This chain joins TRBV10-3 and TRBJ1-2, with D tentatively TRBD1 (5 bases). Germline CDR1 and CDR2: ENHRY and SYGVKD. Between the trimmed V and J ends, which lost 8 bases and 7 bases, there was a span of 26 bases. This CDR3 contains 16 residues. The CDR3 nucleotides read TGTGCCATCTCCGGACCCCAGGGCCAAACATCGGGTGGCTACACCTTC. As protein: CAISGPQGQTSGGYTF.

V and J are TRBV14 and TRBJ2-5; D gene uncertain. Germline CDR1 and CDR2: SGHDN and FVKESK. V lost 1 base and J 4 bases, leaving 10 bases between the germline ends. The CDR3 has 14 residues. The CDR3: CASSQAWGGETQYF. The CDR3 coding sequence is TGTGCCAGCAGCCAAGCCTGGGGTGGAGAGACCCAGTACTTC. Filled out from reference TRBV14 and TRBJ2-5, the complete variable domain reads EAGVTQFPSHSVIEKGQTVTLRCDPISGHDNLYWYRRVMGKEIKFLLHFVKESKQDESGMPNNRFLAERTGGTYSTLKVQPAELEDSGVYFCASSQAWGGETQYFGPGTRLLVL.

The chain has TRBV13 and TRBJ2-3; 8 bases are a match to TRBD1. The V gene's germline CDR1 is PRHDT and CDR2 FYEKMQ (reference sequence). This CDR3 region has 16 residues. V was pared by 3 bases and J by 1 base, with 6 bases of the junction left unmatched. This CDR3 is CASSFVPTGGTDTQYF. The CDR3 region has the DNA TGTGCCAGCAGCTTCGTTCCGACAGGGGGCACAGATACGCAGTATTTT.

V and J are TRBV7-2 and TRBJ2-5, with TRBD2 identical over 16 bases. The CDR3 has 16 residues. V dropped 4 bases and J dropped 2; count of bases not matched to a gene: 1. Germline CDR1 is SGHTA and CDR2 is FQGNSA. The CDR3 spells CASSSGLAGGQETQYF. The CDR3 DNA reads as TGTGCCAGCAGCTCGGGACTAGCGGGAGGGCAAGAGACCCAGTACTTC.

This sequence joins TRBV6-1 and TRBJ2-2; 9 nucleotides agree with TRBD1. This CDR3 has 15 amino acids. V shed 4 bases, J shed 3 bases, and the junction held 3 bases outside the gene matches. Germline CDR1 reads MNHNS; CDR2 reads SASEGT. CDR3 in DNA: TGTGCCAGCAGTGCGGACAGGGGTCACACCGGGGAGCTGTTTTTT. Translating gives CASSADRGHTGELFF.

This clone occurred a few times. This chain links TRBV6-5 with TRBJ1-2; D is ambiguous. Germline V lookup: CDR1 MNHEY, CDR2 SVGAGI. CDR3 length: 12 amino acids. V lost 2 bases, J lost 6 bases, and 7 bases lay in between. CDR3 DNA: TGTGCCAGCAGTTACGATCGGGATGGCTACACCTTC. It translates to CASSYDRDGYTF.

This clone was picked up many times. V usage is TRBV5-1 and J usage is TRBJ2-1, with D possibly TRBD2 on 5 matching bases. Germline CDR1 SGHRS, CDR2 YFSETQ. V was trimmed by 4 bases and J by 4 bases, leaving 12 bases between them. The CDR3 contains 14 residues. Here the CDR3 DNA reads TGCGCCAGCAGCCCGGCCGGGATGTACAATGAGCAGTTCTTC. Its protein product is CASSPAGMYNEQFF. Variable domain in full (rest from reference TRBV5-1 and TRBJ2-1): KAGVTQTPRYLIKTRGQQVTLSCSPISGHRSVSWYQQTPGQGLQFLFEYFSETQRNKGNFPGRFSGRQFSNSRSEMNVSTLELGDSALYLCASSPAGMYNEQFFGPGTRLTVL.

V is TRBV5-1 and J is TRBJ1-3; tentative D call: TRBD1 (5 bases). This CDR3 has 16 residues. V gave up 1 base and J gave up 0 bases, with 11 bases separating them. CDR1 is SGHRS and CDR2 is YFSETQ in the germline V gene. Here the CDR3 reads CASSLWGESSGNTIYF. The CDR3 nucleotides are TGCGCCAGCAGCTTGTGGGGCGAGTCCTCTGGAAACACCATATATTTT.

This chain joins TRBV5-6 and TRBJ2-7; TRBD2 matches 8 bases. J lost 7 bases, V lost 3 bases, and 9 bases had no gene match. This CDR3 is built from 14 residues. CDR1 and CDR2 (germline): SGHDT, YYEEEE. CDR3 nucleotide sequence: TGTGCCAGCAGCTATGCGGGGGGAGGTGGGGAGCAGTACTTC. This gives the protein CASSYAGGGGEQYF.

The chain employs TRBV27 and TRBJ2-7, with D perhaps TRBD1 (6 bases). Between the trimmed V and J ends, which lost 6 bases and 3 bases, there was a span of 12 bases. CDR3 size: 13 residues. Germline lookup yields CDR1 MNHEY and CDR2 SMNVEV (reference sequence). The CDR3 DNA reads TGTGCCAGCAGGATCGGCAGGGGCTACGAGCAGTACTTC. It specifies CASRIGRGYEQYF.

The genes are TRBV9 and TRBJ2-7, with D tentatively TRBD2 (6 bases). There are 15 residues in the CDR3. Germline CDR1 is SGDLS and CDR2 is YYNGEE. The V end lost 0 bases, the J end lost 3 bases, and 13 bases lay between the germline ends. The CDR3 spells CASSVESGGDYEQYF. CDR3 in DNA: TGTGCCAGCAGCGTAGAGTCCGGGGGTGACTACGAGCAGTACTTC.

The CDR3 bases are TGTGCCACCCAGGCCCACACAGGGCTGGTGTTTTTT. This gives the protein CATQAHTGLVFF. J is TRBJ1-4 and V is TRBV28, with D possibly being TRBD1 (6 bases). CDR1 and CDR2 (germline): MDHEN, SYDVKM. V was cut by 10 bases and J by 15 bases, with 21 bases left in between. CDR3 length equals 12 residues.

CDR3 region: CASSLVGILSSGYTF. CDR3 sequence (DNA): TGTGCCAGCAGCTTAGTAGGGATCCTGAGTTCGGGCTACACCTTC. The chain employs TRBV7-9 and TRBJ1-2; no firm D call. The CDR3 is 15 residues long. V was clipped by 1 base and J by 8 bases, with 17 bases between them. Germline V lookup: CDR1 SEHNR, CDR2 FQNEAQ (reference sequence).

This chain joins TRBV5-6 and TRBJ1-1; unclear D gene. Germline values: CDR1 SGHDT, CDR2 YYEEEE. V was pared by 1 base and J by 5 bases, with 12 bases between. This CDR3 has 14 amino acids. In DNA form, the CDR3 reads TGTGCCAGCAGCTTGTTTAATGAGGGTACTGAAGCTTTCTTT. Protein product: CASSLFNEGTEAFF.

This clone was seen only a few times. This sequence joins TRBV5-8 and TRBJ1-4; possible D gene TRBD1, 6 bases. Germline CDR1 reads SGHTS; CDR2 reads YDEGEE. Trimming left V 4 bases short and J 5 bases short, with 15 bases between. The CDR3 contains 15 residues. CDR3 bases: TGTGCCAGCAGCCCTCGATGGGGGCCCAATGAAAAACTGTTTTTT. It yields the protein CASSPRWGPNEKLFF.

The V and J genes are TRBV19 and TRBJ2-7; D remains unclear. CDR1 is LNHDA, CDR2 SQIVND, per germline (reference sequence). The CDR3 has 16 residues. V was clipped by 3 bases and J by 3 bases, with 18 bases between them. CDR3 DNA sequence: TGTGCCAGTAGTATTTTCGGACCTCCCGGCCGCTACGAGCAGTACTTC. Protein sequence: CASSIFGPPGRYEQYF. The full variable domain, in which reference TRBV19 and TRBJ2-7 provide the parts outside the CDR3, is DGGITQSPKYLFRKEGQNVTLSCEQNLNHDAMYWYRQDPGQGLRLIYYSQIVNDFQKGDIAEGYSVSREKKESFPLTVTSAQKNPTAFYLCASSIFGPPGRYEQYFGPGTRLTVT.

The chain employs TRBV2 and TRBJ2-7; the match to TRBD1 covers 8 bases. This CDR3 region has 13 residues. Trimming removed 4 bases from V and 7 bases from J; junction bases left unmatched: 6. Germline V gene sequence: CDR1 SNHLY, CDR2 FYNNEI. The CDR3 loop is CASSVNRGEEQYF. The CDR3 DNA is TGTGCCAGCAGTGTTAACAGGGGGGAAGAGCAGTACTTC. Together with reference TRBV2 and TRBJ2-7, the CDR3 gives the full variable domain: EPEVTQTPSHQVTQMGQEVILRCVPISNHLYFYWYRQILGQKVEFLVSFYNNEISEKSEIFDDQFSVERPDGSNFTLKIRSTKLEDSAMYFCASSVNRGEEQYFGPGTRLTVT.

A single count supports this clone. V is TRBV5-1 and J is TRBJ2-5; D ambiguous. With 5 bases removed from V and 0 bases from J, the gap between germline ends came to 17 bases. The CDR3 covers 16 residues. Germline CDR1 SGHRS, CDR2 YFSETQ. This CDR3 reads CASRTVRSAHQETQYF. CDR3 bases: TGCGCCAGCAGGACCGTGCGATCCGCACACCAAGAGACCCAGTACTTC.

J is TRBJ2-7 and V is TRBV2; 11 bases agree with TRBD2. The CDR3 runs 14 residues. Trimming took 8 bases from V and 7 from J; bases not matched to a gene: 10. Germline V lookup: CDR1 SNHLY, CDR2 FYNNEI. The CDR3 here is CASFKTSGAREQYF. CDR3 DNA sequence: TGTGCCAGCTTCAAGACTAGCGGGGCGAGAGAGCAGTACTTC.

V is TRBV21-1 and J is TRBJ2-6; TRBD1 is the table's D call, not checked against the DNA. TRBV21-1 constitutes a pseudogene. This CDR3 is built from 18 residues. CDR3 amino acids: CANHPGRQRKSGANVLTF. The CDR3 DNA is TGTGCCAACCACCCCGGGCGACAGCGAAAGTCTGGGGCCAACGTCCTGACTTTC.

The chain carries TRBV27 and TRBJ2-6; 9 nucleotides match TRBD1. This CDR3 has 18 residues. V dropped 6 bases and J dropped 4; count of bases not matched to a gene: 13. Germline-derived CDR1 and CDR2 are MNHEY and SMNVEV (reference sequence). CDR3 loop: CASRFGTGSQGGANVLTF. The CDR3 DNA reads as TGTGCCAGCAGGTTCGGGACAGGGTCTCAAGGAGGGGCCAACGTCCTGACTTTC.

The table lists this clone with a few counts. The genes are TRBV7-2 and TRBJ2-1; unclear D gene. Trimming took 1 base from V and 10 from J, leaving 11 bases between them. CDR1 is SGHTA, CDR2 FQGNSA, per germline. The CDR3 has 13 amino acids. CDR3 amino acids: CASSLESPREQFF. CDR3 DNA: TGTGCCAGCAGCTTAGAGTCCCCGAGGGAGCAGTTCTTC. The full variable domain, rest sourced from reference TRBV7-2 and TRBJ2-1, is GAGVSQSPSNKVTEKGKDVELRCDPISGHTALYWYRQSLGQGLEFLIYFQGNSAPDKSGLPSDRFSAERTGGSVSTLTIQRTQQEDSAVYLCASSLESPREQFFGPGTRLTVL.

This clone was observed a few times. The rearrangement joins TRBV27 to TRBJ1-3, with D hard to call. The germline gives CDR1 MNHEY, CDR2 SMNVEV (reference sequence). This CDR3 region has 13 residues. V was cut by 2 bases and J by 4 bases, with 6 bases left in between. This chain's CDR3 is CASSLVRGNTIYF. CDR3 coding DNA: TGTGCCAGCAGTTTAGTCCGGGGAAACACCATATATTTT.